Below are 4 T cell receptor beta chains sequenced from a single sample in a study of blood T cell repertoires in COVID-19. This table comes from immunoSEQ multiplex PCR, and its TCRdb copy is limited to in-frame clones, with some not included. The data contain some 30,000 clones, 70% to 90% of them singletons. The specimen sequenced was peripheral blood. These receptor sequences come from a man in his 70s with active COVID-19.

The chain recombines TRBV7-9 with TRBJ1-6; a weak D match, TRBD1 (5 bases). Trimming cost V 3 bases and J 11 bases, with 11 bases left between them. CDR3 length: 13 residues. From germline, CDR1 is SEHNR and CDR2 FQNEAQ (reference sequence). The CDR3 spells CASSFAQGTPLHF. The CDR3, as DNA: TGTGCCAGCAGCTTCGCCCAGGGTACACCCCTCCACTTT.

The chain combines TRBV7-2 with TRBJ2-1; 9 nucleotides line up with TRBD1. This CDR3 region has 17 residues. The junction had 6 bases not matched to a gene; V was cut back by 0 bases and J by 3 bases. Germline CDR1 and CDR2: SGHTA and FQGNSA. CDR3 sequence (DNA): TGTGCCAGCAGCTTAGCGGTGGGGACAGGGTACTACAATGAGCAGTTCTTC. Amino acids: CASSLAVGTGYYNEQFF.

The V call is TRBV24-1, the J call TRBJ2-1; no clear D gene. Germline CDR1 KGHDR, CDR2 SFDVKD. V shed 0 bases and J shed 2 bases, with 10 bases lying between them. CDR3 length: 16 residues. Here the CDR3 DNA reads TGTGCCACCAGTGATTTGGTAGCTGGTGCCTACAATGAGCAGTTCTTC. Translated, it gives CATSDLVAGAYNEQFF.

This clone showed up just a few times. The CDR3 here is CASSTTGGSNYGYTF. In DNA form, the CDR3 reads TGTGCCAGCAGCACGACAGGGGGGTCTAACTATGGCTACACCTTC. The chain recombines TRBV7-9 with TRBJ1-2; TRBD1 agrees at 9 bases. The junction had 4 bases not matched to a gene; V was cut back by 5 bases and J by 0 bases. The CDR3 contains 15 residues. Germline V gene data show CDR1 as SEHNR and CDR2 as FQNEAQ (reference sequence).